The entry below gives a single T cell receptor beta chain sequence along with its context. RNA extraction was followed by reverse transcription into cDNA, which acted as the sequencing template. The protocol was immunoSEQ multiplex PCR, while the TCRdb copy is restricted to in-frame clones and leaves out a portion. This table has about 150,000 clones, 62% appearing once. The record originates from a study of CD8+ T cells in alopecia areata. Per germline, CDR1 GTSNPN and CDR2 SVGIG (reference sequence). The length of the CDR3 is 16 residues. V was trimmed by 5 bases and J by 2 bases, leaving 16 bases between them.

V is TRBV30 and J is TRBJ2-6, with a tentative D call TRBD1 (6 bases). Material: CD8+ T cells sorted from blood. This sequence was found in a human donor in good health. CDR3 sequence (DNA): TGTGCCTGGCTGCCCCCGGGACACCCTGGGGCCAACGTCCTGACTTTC. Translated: CAWLPPGHPGANVLTF.